One and the same sample provided the 30 T cell receptor beta chains below, sequenced in a study of tumor-infiltrating lymphocytes in primary liver carcinoma. In addition to blood RNA drawn from unsorted whole blood, germline DNA was extracted. TCR beta cDNA was reverse-transcribed from 500 ng of total RNA. The reaction used a constant-region primer and ProtoScript II reverse transcriptase. Three-round nested multiplex PCR performed with slightly modified ARM-PCR produced the TCR beta libraries. In the first two PCR rounds, TRBV1-TRBV30 forward primers were paired with a C-beta reverse primer, and each round lasted approximately 10 cycles. TCRdb independently ran MiXCR on the multiplex PCR reads; one entry per CDR3 protein. The sample yields 300,000 to 400,000 distinct CDR3 sequences, less than 70% seen once. The specimen sequenced was peripheral blood. The receptors stem from a man aged 40-49 years with primary liver carcinoma and hepatitis B virus infection.

Comment on this clonotype: A read error may produce the germline difference seen at one junction end. The rearrangement uses TRBV6-5 and TRBJ1-1; no reliable D call. The CDR3 has 12 residues. CDR1 MNHEY and CDR2 SVGAGI come from the germline V gene. CDR3 region: CVSSSEVGEAFF. CDR3 DNA sequence: TGTGTCAGCAGTTCAGAGGTTGGTGAAGCTTTCTTT.

To note about this clonotype: A much larger clone sits a single nucleotide away, making a read error possible. The rearrangement uses TRBV4-2 and TRBJ2-3; D ambiguous. Germline CDR1 LGHNA, CDR2 YNFKEQ. V was shortened by 7 bases and J by 2 bases, with 19 bases between the two germline ends. The CDR3 runs to 16 residues. The CDR3 DNA sequence: TGTGCCAGCACCCCCAGCCCGGCAGTAGACACAGATACGCAGTATTTT. Its protein product is CASTPSPAVDTDTQYF.

There are a few counts of this clonotype. The gene calls are TRBV6-1 and TRBJ1-1; 8 bases match TRBD1. The CDR3 runs to 17 residues. CDR1 and CDR2 (germline): MNHNS, SASEGT. V dropped 5 bases and J dropped 0; count of bases not matched to a gene: 11. DNA for the CDR3: TGTGCCAGCAGTCGGACAGGGTCCGTCATTATGAACACTGAAGCTTTCTTT. Its translation is CASSRTGSVIMNTEAFF.

In its sample, this clonotype was seen a few times. The DNA of the CDR3 is TGTGCCAGCACCACCTTATCCGGGACAGGGGGTCGCGAGCAGTACTTC. Translating it yields CASTTLSGTGGREQYF. The genes are TRBV5-7 and TRBJ2-7; 11 bases are a match to TRBD1. TRBV5-7 is assigned to the ORF class and has an uncertain function. Unmatched junction bases numbered 14, after V lost 6 bases and J lost 6 bases. The CDR3 consists of 16 residues.

This clonotype has a single count. The chain is built from TRBV15 and TRBJ2-7, with 7 bases identical to TRBD1. This CDR3 contains 15 residues. The germline V gene encodes CDR1 LNHNV and CDR2 YYDKDF (reference sequence). V shed 1 base, J shed 0 bases, and the junction held 3 bases outside the gene matches. CDR3 bases: TGTGCCACCAGCAGAGTAGGACAGGCCTCCTACGAGCAGTACTTC. This sequence encodes CATSRVGQASYEQYF.

Concerning this clonotype itself: This could be a read error, since a much larger clone is one nucleotide away. The chain employs TRBV12-3 or TRBV12-4 and TRBJ1-4, with 9 bases matching TRBD1. The CDR3 length is 14 residues. Losses at the gene ends were 4 bases for V and 9 bases for J; bases not matched to a gene: 6. CDR3 DNA sequence: TGTGCCAGCAGTTACAGGGGGCGGGATAAAAAACTGTTTTTT. The encoded protein is CASSYRGRDKKLFF.

This clonotype was counted many times. The CDR3 coding sequence is TGTGCCAGCAGGCCACAGGGATTCCACGAGCAGTACTTC. Protein product: CASRPQGFHEQYF. V is TRBV12-3 or TRBV12-4 and J is TRBJ2-7; D might be TRBD1 (6 bases). Trimming stripped 6 bases from V and 5 bases from J, with 14 bases between. This CDR3 region has 13 residues.

A word on this clonotype: This may be a read error: a much more frequent sequence differs by one nucleotide. CDR3 amino acids: CASTNPGLGNQPQDF. CDR3 DNA: TGTGCCAGCACCAATCCAGGGTTAGGCAATCAGCCCCAGGATTTT. The chain combines TRBV6-2 or TRBV6-3 with TRBJ1-5; a possible D gene is TRBD1 (5 bases). Germline V CDR1 and CDR2: MNHEY, SVGEGT. The CDR3 is 15 amino acids.

Concerning this clonotype itself: Because it lacks the conserved phenylalanine or tryptophan at the end, this CDR3 is likely a read error. This chain uses TRBV11-1 with TRBJ2-3; TRBD1 aligns across 11 bases. J lost 7 bases, V lost 1 base, and 10 bases had no gene match. The CDR3 covers 17 residues. Per germline, CDR1 SGHAT and CDR2 FQDESV (reference sequence). The CDR3 nucleotides read TGTGCCAGCAGCTTAGAAGGTTTTGGACAGGGGGCAAATACGCAGTATTTA. Amino acids: CASSLEGFGQGANTQYL.

Regarding this clonotype: The junction differs from germline at one of its ends, possibly a read error. The V and J genes are TRBV11-1 and TRBJ2-1; the match to TRBD2 covers 12 bases. Looked up from germline, CDR1 is SGHAT and CDR2 is FQDESV (reference sequence). CDR3 length: 15 amino acids. The DNA for the CDR3 is TGTACCAGCAGTCGTGGACTAGCGGGAATTAATGATCAGTTCTTC. Its translation: CTSSRGLAGINDQFF.

Points on this clonotype: The conserved closing phenylalanine or tryptophan is absent in this CDR3, likely reflecting a read error. This chain links TRBV12-3 or TRBV12-4 with TRBJ2-5; 9 bases map to TRBD2. CDR3 length: 15 amino acids. Here the CDR3 reads CASRTSGPSQETQYL. DNA for the CDR3: TGTGCCAGCAGGACTAGCGGACCCTCTCAAGAAACCCAGTACTTA.

The sample holds one count of this clonotype. The V gene is TRBV2, the J gene TRBJ2-5; D possibly matches TRBD1 or TRBD2 (5 bases each). The CDR3 loop spans 15 amino acids. Looked up from germline, CDR1 is SNHLY and CDR2 is FYNNEI. V was pared by 4 bases and J by 1 base, with 13 bases between. The CDR3 is CASSVGDEVQETQYF. CDR3 nucleotides: TGTGCCAGCAGTGTAGGGGACGAAGTCCAAGAGACCCAGTACTTC.

This clonotype was seen a few times. The chain combines TRBV4-1 with TRBJ2-3; unclear D gene. Germline V gene data show CDR1 as MGHRA and CDR2 as YSYEKL. CDR3 length: 15 amino acids. The germline V and J ends were trimmed by 4 bases and 6 bases, with 17 bases remaining between them. CDR3 DNA: TGCGCCAGCAGCCCCGCCGCCCTTACCTCCGATACGCAGTATTTT. It is translated as CASSPAALTSDTQYF.

The chain is built from TRBV7-9 and TRBJ2-1; TRBD1 aligns across 7 bases. The CDR3 length is 15 residues. Germline V gene sequence: CDR1 SEHNR, CDR2 FQNEAQ (reference sequence). V lost 5 bases to trimming and J lost 4 bases; unmatched junction nucleotides: 8. The CDR3 loop is CASSLQGYKYNEQFF. CDR3 in DNA: TGTGCCAGCAGCCTACAGGGGTATAAGTACAATGAGCAGTTCTTC.

To note about this clonotype: A much bigger clone sits one base away, suggesting this may be a read error. The genes are TRBV10-2 and TRBJ2-1; the D gene is possibly TRBD2 (5 bases). The germline gives CDR1 WSHSY, CDR2 SAAADI. V lost 7 bases to trimming and J lost 9 bases, with 16 bases between them. The length of the CDR3 is 13 residues. In nucleotides, the CDR3 is TGCGCCAGCAATGATACCCGGGGTGGTGAGCAGTTCTTC. It yields the protein CASNDTRGGEQFF.

J is TRBJ2-7 and V is TRBV5-1; 9 bases are shared with TRBD1. Germline CDR1 SGHRS, CDR2 YFSETQ. The ends lost 3 bases at V and 7 bases at J; junction bases unmatched: 14. This CDR3 contains 16 residues. CDR3 sequence reads: CASSWDRERMGREQYF. CDR3 sequence (DNA): TGCGCCAGCAGCTGGGACAGGGAACGGATGGGGCGAGAGCAGTACTTC. Together with reference TRBV5-1 and TRBJ2-7, the CDR3 gives the full variable domain: KAGVTQTPRYLIKTRGQQVTLSCSPISGHRSVSWYQQTPGQGLQFLFEYFSETQRNKGNFPGRFSGRQFSNSRSEMNVSTLELGDSALYLCASSWDRERMGREQYFGPGTRLTVT.

This clonotype was seen many times. The chain combines TRBV11-2 with TRBJ2-1; no firm D call. This CDR3 contains 16 residues. V was cut by 1 base and J by 1 base, with 11 bases left in between. Germline CDR1 is SGHAT and CDR2 is FQNNGV. Written as DNA, the CDR3 is TGTGCCAGCAGCTTAGTTTTCCGAACATCCTACAATGAGCAGTTCTTC. Protein: CASSLVFRTSYNEQFF.

This clonotype was counted between two and nine times. The J gene is TRBJ2-5, the V gene TRBV7-8; D is ambiguous. V was trimmed by 1 base and J by 2 bases, leaving 11 bases between them. Germline V lookup: CDR1 SGHVS, CDR2 FQNEAQ. The CDR3 runs 15 residues. CDR3: CASSLVGTSQETQYF. CDR3 bases: TGTGCCAGCAGCTTAGTAGGCACTTCGCAAGAGACCCAGTACTTC.

The V and J genes are TRBV6-1 and TRBJ2-1; TRBD2 matches at 16 bases. The CDR3 runs 19 residues. Germline V lookup: CDR1 MNHNS, CDR2 SASEGT. The junction had 7 bases not matched to a gene; V was cut back by 2 bases and J by 3 bases. In DNA, the CDR3 is TGTGCCAGCAGTGAATGGGAGGGGACTAGCGGGAGGGTCTACAATGAGCAGTTCTTC. This sequence encodes CASSEWEGTSGRVYNEQFF.

This clonotype was seen a single time. The DNA for the CDR3 is TGTGCCAGCAGCTTAATGGGCCTTTCAGAAAAACTGTTTTTT. Amino acids: CASSLMGLSEKLFF. This sequence joins TRBV11-2 and TRBJ1-4; D gene ambiguous. This CDR3 is 14 amino acids long. CDR1 and CDR2 (germline): SGHAT, FQNNGV. Trimming removed 2 bases at V and 8 bases at J, with 12 bases between.

This clonotype came up once. Sequence at one end of the junction differs from germline and may be a read error. As DNA, the CDR3 is TGTGCCACCAGTGCCCGGTGGAGCCAAGAGACCCGGTACTTC. Translated, it gives CATSARWSQETRYF. The chain joins TRBV24-1 to TRBJ2-5, with no clear D. CDR3 length: 14 residues. Germline loops: CDR1 KGHDR, CDR2 SFDVKD.

There are many counts of this clonotype. The chain combines TRBV6-6 with TRBJ2-7; D possibly corresponds to TRBD2 (5 bases). Germline V lookup: CDR1 MNHNY, CDR2 SVGAGI (reference sequence). The V and J ends lost 5 bases and 1 base respectively, with 15 bases between them. The CDR3 covers 15 residues. The CDR3 DNA is TGTGCCAGCAGTCTCCCTGTCGCGGGTTCCTACGAGCAGTACTTC. Encoded protein: CASSLPVAGSYEQYF.

About this clonotype: A junction end diverges from the germline sequence, so it may reflect a read error. V gene TRBV4-1 combines with J gene TRBJ2-7, with unresolved D. The germline V gene encodes CDR1 MGHRA and CDR2 YSYEKL. The CDR3 contains 15 residues. The CDR3 coding sequence is TGCGCCAGCAGCCAAGACAATGACGTCTCCTACAAGCAGTACTTC. Translated: CASSQDNDVSYKQYF.

This clonotype was seen a few times. This chain uses TRBV4-2 with TRBJ2-7; 12 bases map to TRBD2. Germline trimming cut 0 bases from V and 5 bases from J; bases unmatched to any gene: 5. Germline lookup yields CDR1 LGHNA and CDR2 YNFKEQ. The length of the CDR3 is 16 residues. DNA for the CDR3: TGTGCCAGCAGCCAAGATGGTAGACTAGCGGGAGACGAGCAGTACTTC. This codes for CASSQDGRLAGDEQYF.

The chain employs TRBV7-9 and TRBJ2-7; 9 bases are a match to TRBD2. This CDR3 spans 15 amino acids. With 1 base clipped from V and 0 bases from J, the junction kept 1 base outside the gene matches. Germline V gene data show CDR1 as SEHNR and CDR2 as FQNEAQ (reference sequence). The CDR3 region is CASSLGTSVSYEQYF. CDR3 DNA: TGTGCCAGCAGCTTAGGGACTAGCGTCTCCTACGAGCAGTACTTC.

The chain is built from TRBV11-2 and TRBJ2-1, with 9 bases matching TRBD2. CDR3 length equals 16 residues. Trimming took 5 bases from V and 7 from J; bases not matched to a gene: 12. Looked up from germline, CDR1 is SGHAT and CDR2 is FQNNGV. The chain's CDR3 is CASSTPGISGRNEQFF. DNA for the CDR3: TGTGCCAGCAGCACTCCCGGGATTAGCGGGAGAAATGAGCAGTTCTTC. The complete variable domain, with remaining parts taken from reference TRBV11-2 and TRBJ2-1, reads EAGVAQSPRYKIIEKRQSVAFWCNPISGHATLYWYQQILGQGPKLLIQFQNNGVVDDSQLPKDRFSAERLKGVDSTLKIQPAKLEDSAVYLCASSTPGISGRNEQFFGPGTRLTVL.

This clonotype was observed many times. The chain has TRBV12-3 or TRBV12-4 and TRBJ1-5; the D gene is possibly TRBD1 (6 bases). The CDR3 runs 14 residues. Trimming shortened V by 1 base and J by 4 bases, and 8 bases separated the two germline ends. CDR3: CASSLERGNQPQHF. The CDR3 DNA follows: TGTGCCAGCAGTTTAGAGAGGGGGAATCAGCCCCAGCATTTT.

As regards this clonotype: A much larger clone is a single base away; this may be a read error. The V gene is TRBV6-5, the J gene TRBJ2-7; the match to TRBD1 covers 10 bases. The V and J ends lost 7 bases and 5 bases, in that order; junction bases with no gene match: 8. Germline V gene sequence: CDR1 MNHEY, CDR2 SVGAGI. The length of the CDR3 is 14 residues. CDR3 protein: CASNNWGQGNEQYF. The CDR3 DNA sequence: TGTGCCAGCAATAATTGGGGACAGGGGAACGAGCAGTACTTC.

This clonotype came up many times. V usage is TRBV29-1 and J usage is TRBJ2-5; D assignment may be TRBD1 or TRBD2 (5 bases each). V lost 6 bases, J lost 0 bases, and 14 bases lay in between. Germline CDR1 SQVTM, CDR2 ANQGSEA. There are 14 residues in the CDR3. CDR3: CSVYLGTYQETQYF. The CDR3 bases are TGCAGCGTGTACTTGGGGACGTACCAAGAGACCCAGTACTTC.

This clonotype was recorded at least ten times. This rearrangement joins TRBV6-2 or TRBV6-3 to TRBJ1-5; 7 nucleotides line up with TRBD1. V was clipped by 6 bases and J by 1 base; unmatched bases: 6. Germline CDR1 and CDR2: MNHEY and SVGEGT. This CDR3 contains 15 residues. CDR3 protein: CASRKQGRSNQPQHF. Here the CDR3 DNA reads TGTGCCAGCAGAAAACAGGGGAGGAGCAATCAGCCCCAGCATTTT.